This record concerns one TCR beta chain sequence. What it binds is not known. TCRdb re-called the RT-PCR reads with MiXCR, one entry per CDR3 protein. The sample records more than 600,000 distinct CDR3 sequences, about 18% being singletons. The data originate from a study of response to subunit inactivated influenza vaccine. Regarding the study as a whole: Researchers suggested that each seasonal influenza vaccination recruits few new T cells.

Per the germline V gene, CDR1 is SGHRS and CDR2 is YFSETQ. The CDR3 sequence is 13 residues long. V shed 7 bases and J 1 base; nucleotides not matched to a gene: 4. The TCR sequence derives from a man aged 45-65 years who received an inactivated influenza vaccine. The V gene is TRBV5-1, the J gene TRBJ2-7; 8 bases fit TRBD1. The specimen was PBMCs from blood, collected more than 4 days after vaccination. This chain's CDR3 is CASGQGTSYEQYF. In DNA form, the CDR3 reads TGCGCCAGCGGACAGGGAACTTCCTACGAGCAGTACTTC.